Listed below are T cell receptor beta chains from one sample, sequenced in a study of blood T cells in healthy people across ages. TCRdb analysed the 5' RACE reads with MiXCR anew, one entry per CDR3 protein. There are 980,000 or so distinct CDR3 sequences in the sample; 40% to 60% occur only once, and roughly 12% lies in the top ten. The sequenced sample was blood. These receptors came from a man aged 30 to 39 in good health. The CDR3 runs from the conserved cysteine through the conserved F or W. Each record gives: clone size, J gene, D gene, V gene, CDR3 protein, CDR3 DNA. The D gene is left open where the match is weak. Rows give clone size only sometimes, using once, few, many, or a class for an expanded clone.

>NA|TRBJ2-3|TRBD2|TRBV6-5
CASSYSISGAITDTQYF
TGTGCCAGCAGTTACTCGATTAGCGGGGCCATCACAGATACGCAGTATTTT
>NA|TRBJ2-5|TRBD2|TRBV20-1
CSASAGGSFETQYF
TGCAGTGCCTCCGCGGGGGGCTCGTTTGAGACCCAGTACTTC
>once|TRBJ2-7|NA|TRBV29-1
CSVEGGPLLHEQYF
TGCAGCGTTGAAGGGGGACCCCTCCTCCACGAGCAGTACTTC
>NA|TRBJ2-3|NA|TRBV11-2
CASSGVGGDTQYF
TGTGCCAGCAGCGGGGTAGGGGGAGATACGCAGTATTTT
>many|TRBJ2-5|TRBD2|TRBV28
CASSLAGGSETQYF
TGTGCCAGCAGCTTAGCGGGGGGGAGCGAGACCCAGTACTTC
>NA|TRBJ1-1|NA|TRBV27
CASSLSIVGRNTEAFF
TGTGCCAGCAGTTTATCGATAGTGGGCAGGAACACTGAAGCTTTCTTT
>NA|TRBJ2-1|TRBD2|TRBV2
CASSEVRSSGRSSYSEQFF
TGTGCCAGCAGTGAAGTACGGTCTAGCGGACGGAGCTCCTACAGTGAGCAGTTCTTC
>NA|TRBJ2-7|TRBD1|TRBV28
CASSTRDRGNYEQYF
TGTGCCAGCAGTACCCGTGACAGGGGGAACTACGAGCAGTACTTC
>NA|TRBJ2-1|NA|TRBV12-3/TRBV12-4
CASTARTGYRVNEQFF
TGTGCCAGCACCGCCCGGACGGGGTATAGGGTGAATGAGCAGTTCTTC
>few|TRBJ1-4|NA|TRBV20-1
CSARDGSEKLFF
TGCAGTGCTAGAGATGGTAGCGAAAAACTGTTTTTT
>NA|TRBJ1-2|NA|TRBV30
CAWRKSGEGGYTF
TGTGCCTGGAGGAAGTCAGGGGAAGGCGGCTACACCTTC
>NA|TRBJ1-1|NA|TRBV5-1
CASSSSLQGNTEAFF
TGCGCCAGCAGCTCATCCCTACAGGGGAACACTGAAGCTTTCTTT
>once|TRBJ2-4|NA|TRBV27
CASRTGGRRNIQYF
TGTGCCAGCAGAACCGGGGGGCGAAGAAACATTCAGTACTTC
>NA|TRBJ2-7|NA|TRBV27
CASSFRRGPLYNEQYF
TGTGCCAGCAGTTTCCGTCGGGGGCCCCTCTACAATGAGCAGTACTTC
>NA|TRBJ1-1|NA|TRBV28
CASSLWGEGGYTEAFF
TGTGCCAGCAGTTTATGGGGCGAAGGTGGGTACACTGAAGCTTTCTTT
>NA|TRBJ2-5|NA|TRBV3-1
CASTSLETQYF
TGTGCCAGCACAAGTTTGGAGACCCAGTACTTC
>once|TRBJ1-5|TRBD1|TRBV27
CASSLRGTWGQGGGYSNQPQHF
TGTGCCAGCAGCTTAAGAGGCACATGGGGACAGGGTGGGGGATATAGCAATCAGCCCCAGCATTTT
>NA|TRBJ2-1|TRBD2|TRBV2
CASRGLAGVNEQFF
TGTGCCAGCAGGGGACTAGCGGGGGTTAATGAGCAGTTCTTC
>NA|TRBJ1-4|NA|TRBV7-9
CASSLETSLEKLFF
TGTGCCAGCAGCCTAGAGACATCACTCGAAAAACTGTTTTTT
>NA|TRBJ1-1|NA|TRBV4-2
CASSQTGTKSLNTEAFF
TGTGCCAGCAGCCAAACCGGGACCAAATCCTTGAACACTGAAGCTTTCTTT
>NA|TRBJ2-3|NA|TRBV4-2
CASSQLPGGPDTQYF
TGTGCCAGCAGCCAACTCCCGGGGGGCCCAGATACGCAGTATTTT
>once|TRBJ1-1|TRBD1|TRBV28
CASSPRDRGGMNTEAFF
TGTGCCAGCAGTCCTCGGGACAGGGGCGGAATGAACACTGAAGCTTTCTTT
>NA|TRBJ2-7|NA|TRBV12-3/TRBV12-4
CASNQDTSYEQYF
TGTGCCAGCAACCAGGACACGTCCTACGAGCAGTACTTC
>NA|TRBJ2-7|TRBD1|TRBV4-1
CASSHPGQGAYEQCF
TGCGCCAGCAGCCATCCGGGACAGGGTGCCTACGAGCAGTGCTTC
>NA|TRBJ2-3|NA|TRBV14
CASSPWARTDTQYF
TGTGCCAGCAGCCCTTGGGCGCGCACAGATACGCAGTATTTT
>NA|TRBJ1-2|NA|TRBV18
CASSPPSVDYGYTF
TGTGCCAGCTCACCGCCGTCGGTGGACTATGGCTACACCTTC
>few|TRBJ2-7|NA|TRBV27
CASSLSGGGLASYEQYF
TGTGCCAGCAGTTTATCGGGGGGGGGGCTAGCATCCTACGAGCAGTACTTC
>NA|TRBJ2-5|TRBD1|TRBV5-1
CASSLGTVRGETQYF
TGCGCCAGCAGCTTAGGGACAGTTCGAGGAGAGACCCAGTACTTC
>NA|TRBJ2-1|TRBD2|TRBV2
CASIQAGVAYNEQFF
TGTGCCAGCATTCAAGCGGGGGTTGCCTACAATGAGCAGTTCTTC
>NA|TRBJ2-7|TRBD2|TRBV3-1
CASRLRAGAYEQYF
TGTGCCAGCAGACTACGAGCGGGGGCCTACGAGCAGTACTTC
>NA|TRBJ1-2|NA|TRBV6-5
CASSYSWVWDYGYTF
TGTGCCAGCAGTTACTCCTGGGTATGGGACTATGGCTACACCTTC
>NA|TRBJ2-1|TRBD2|TRBV29-1
CSGQPGLASLGSYNEQFF
TGCAGCGGTCAACCGGGACTAGCGTCCCTAGGATCCTACAATGAGCAGTTCTTC
>once|TRBJ1-1|NA|TRBV12-3/TRBV12-4
CASTLGLNTEAFF
TGTGCCAGCACCCTGGGACTGAACACTGAAGCTTTCTTT
>few|TRBJ2-7|TRBD2|TRBV7-2
CASSTGTISYEQYF
TGTGCCAGCAGCACCGGGACTATCTCCTACGAGCAGTACTTC
>NA|TRBJ2-7|NA|TRBV5-1
CASSYTGEPYEQYF
TGCGCCAGCAGCTATACGGGGGAACCCTACGAGCAGTACTTC
>NA|TRBJ2-2|NA|TRBV10-1
CASSETPTGPLNTGELFF
TGCGCCAGCAGTGAGACCCCAACAGGGCCTCTTAACACCGGGGAGCTGTTTTTT
>NA|TRBJ2-1|NA|TRBV6-2/TRBV6-3
CASRPPGPTNEQFF
TGTGCCAGCAGGCCCCCGGGACCCACCAATGAGCAGTTCTTC
>NA|TRBJ2-4|NA|TRBV9
CASSHQGNSYNEQYF
TGTGCCAGCAGTCACCAAGGAAACTCCTACAATGAGCAGTACTTC
>once|TRBJ2-3|NA|TRBV5-1
CASSLWTEGDTQYF
TGCGCCAGCAGCCTGTGGACAGAAGGGGATACGCAGTATTTT
>few|TRBJ2-7|NA|TRBV4-3
CASSQDLRGLTYEQYF
TGCGCCAGCAGCCAAGATCTGAGAGGTCTGACCTACGAGCAGTACTTC
>NA|TRBJ1-5|NA|TRBV27
CASSRLGGQVANQPQHF
TGTGCCAGCAGTCGCCTTGGGGGGCAGGTAGCAAATCAGCCCCAGCATTTT